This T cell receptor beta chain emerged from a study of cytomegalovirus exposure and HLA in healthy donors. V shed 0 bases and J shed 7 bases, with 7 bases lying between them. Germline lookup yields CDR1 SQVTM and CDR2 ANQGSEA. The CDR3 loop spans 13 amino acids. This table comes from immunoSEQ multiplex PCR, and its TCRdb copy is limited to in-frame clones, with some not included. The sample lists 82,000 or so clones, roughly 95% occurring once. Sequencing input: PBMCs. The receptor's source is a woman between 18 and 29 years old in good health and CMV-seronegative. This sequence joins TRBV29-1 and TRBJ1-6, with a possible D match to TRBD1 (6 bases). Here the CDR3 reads CSVEEDSNSPLHF. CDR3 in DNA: TGCAGCGTTGAAGAGGACAGCAATTCACCCCTCCACTTT.